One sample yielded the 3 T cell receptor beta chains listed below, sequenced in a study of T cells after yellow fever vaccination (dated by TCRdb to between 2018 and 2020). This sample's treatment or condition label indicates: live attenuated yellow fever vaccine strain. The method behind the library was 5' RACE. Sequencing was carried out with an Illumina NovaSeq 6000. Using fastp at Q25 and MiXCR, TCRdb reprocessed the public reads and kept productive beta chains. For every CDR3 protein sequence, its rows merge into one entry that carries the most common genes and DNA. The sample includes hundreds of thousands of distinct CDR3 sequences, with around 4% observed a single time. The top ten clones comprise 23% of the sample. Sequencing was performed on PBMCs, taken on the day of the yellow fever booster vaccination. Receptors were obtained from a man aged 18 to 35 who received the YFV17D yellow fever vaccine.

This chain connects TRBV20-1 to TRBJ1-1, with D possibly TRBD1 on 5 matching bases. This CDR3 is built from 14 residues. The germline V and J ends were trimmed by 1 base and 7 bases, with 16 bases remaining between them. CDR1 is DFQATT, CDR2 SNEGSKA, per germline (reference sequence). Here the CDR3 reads CSARGTWGVNEAFF. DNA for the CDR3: TGCAGTGCTAGAGGAACTTGGGGGGTGAATGAAGCTTTCTTT.

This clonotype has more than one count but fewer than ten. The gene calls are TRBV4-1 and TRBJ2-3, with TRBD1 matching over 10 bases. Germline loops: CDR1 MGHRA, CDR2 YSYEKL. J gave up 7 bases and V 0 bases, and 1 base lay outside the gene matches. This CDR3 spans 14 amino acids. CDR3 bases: TGCGCCAGCAGCCAAGAGGACAGGGGGTATACGCAGTATTTT. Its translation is CASSQEDRGYTQYF.

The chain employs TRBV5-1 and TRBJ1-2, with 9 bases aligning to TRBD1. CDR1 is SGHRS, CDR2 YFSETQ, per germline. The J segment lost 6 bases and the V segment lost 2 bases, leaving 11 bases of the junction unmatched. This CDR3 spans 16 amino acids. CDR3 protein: CASSLVSGTGLHGYTF. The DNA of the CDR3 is TGCGCCAGCAGCTTAGTCTCCGGGACAGGGCTTCATGGCTACACCTTC.